This T cell receptor beta chain was retrieved from a study of CD8 T cell repertoires and HIV-1 epitope variants. Profiled with immunoSEQ multiplex PCR; TCRdb holds only in-frame clones, not every one. The table records under 5,000 clones, 62% of them present only once. Germline V CDR1 and CDR2: LNHNV, YYDKDF (reference sequence). CDR3 length equals 15 residues. V was pared by 5 bases and J by 6 bases, with 12 bases of the junction left unmatched. About this clone itself: Antigen: not known.

The sequence was obtained from a male donor with HIV. V is TRBV15 and J is TRBJ2-7, with 8 bases that match TRBD1. Sample: cultured CD8+ T cells derived from PBMCs. The CDR3 here is CATSDGTGGIGEQYF. The CDR3 DNA is TGTGCCACCAGCGATGGGACAGGTGGCATTGGCGAGCAGTACTTC.